Given below is one TCR beta chain in context. One end of the junction varies from germline; a read error may be responsible. This record comes from a study of read filtering for tumor transcriptome and immune sequencing. Overall study: By R-ISS, stages I, II and III held about 8, 15 and 7 patients. DNase treatment preceded whole-transcriptome library preparation.

The germline CDR1 and CDR2 sequences are DFQATT and SNEGSKA (reference sequence). There are 15 residues in the CDR3. The library was built from roughly 400 ng RNA with molecular barcoded adaptors for alpha/delta and beta/gamma chains. TCRdb called the reads again in MiXCR, with one record for every CDR3 protein. This repertoire shows about 24,000 distinct CDR3 sequences, 22% found once; its top ten account for about 51%. This clonotype originated in a donor over 35 with multiple myeloma. The sample taken for sequencing was a population of CD138-negative cells sorted from bone marrow. This chain uses TRBV20-1 with TRBJ2-5; 14 bases line up with TRBD2. Here the CDR3 reads CSAVHGLAGGETQYF. The DNA for the CDR3 is TGCAGTGCCGTTCATGGACTAGCGGGGGGAGAGACGCAGTACTTC.